This record concerns one T cell receptor (beta chain) sequence. Deletions cut 0 bases from V and 4 bases from J, with 10 bases between. This CDR3 spans 13 amino acids. Germline V gives CDR1 GTSNPN, CDR2 SVGIG (reference sequence). Some clones are missing from TCRdb's copy, which holds only in-frame ones; the method was immunoSEQ multiplex PCR. In the table there are roughly 49,000 clones, less than 85% of which are singletons. This specimen comes from a study of blood T cell repertoires in COVID-19. Study-level background: Sites across the United States, Italy and Spain contributed samples from acute and convalescent COVID-19. PBMCs, B-cell-depleted T cells, or T cells provided the cDNA or gDNA that made up the material.

The chain has TRBV30 and TRBJ2-7; a possible D gene is TRBD2 (6 bases). This TCR came from a human donor in a cohort sampled during active COVID-19. The source material was peripheral blood. The CDR3 spells CAWSVSGGYEQYF. The DNA of the CDR3 is TGTGCCTGGAGTGTTTCTGGGGGGTACGAGCAGTACTTC.